The 11 T cell receptor beta chains presented below share a single source sample, sequenced in a study of cytomegalovirus exposure and HLA in healthy donors. This PCR relied on a set of 60 Vbeta primers and 13 Jbeta primers. TCRdb's copy holds only in-frame clones and misses some; the assay was immunoSEQ multiplex PCR. The sample includes about 200,000 clones, around four fifths of them seen just once. The sequencing input was PBMCs. All receptors derive from a male donor in good health and CMV-seronegative.

The chain combines TRBV9 with TRBJ2-3; 7 nucleotides match TRBD2. The V gene end was trimmed by 0 bases and the J gene end by 6 bases; junction bases not matched to a gene: 7. Germline V gives CDR1 SGDLS, CDR2 YYNGEE. This CDR3 has 15 residues. For the CDR3, the DNA is TGTGCCAGCAGCGTAGACGGGGATAGCGGGGATACGCAGTATTTT. It encodes CASSVDGDSGDTQYF.

The rearrangement uses TRBV25-1 and TRBJ2-7; no firm D call. The CDR3 spans 14 residues. V dropped 4 bases and J dropped 2 bases, with 12 bases sitting between them. The germline gives CDR1 MGHDK, CDR2 SYGVNS. The CDR3 region has the DNA TGTGCCAGCAGTGTTTTAGCATCCCCCTACGAGCAGTACTTC. Translated, it gives CASSVLASPYEQYF.

The J gene is TRBJ1-1, the V gene TRBV6-1; TRBD1 aligns across 8 bases. The CDR3 contains 15 residues. With 4 bases clipped from V and 0 bases from J, the junction kept 4 bases outside the gene matches. From germline, CDR1 is MNHNS and CDR2 SASEGT. The CDR3 DNA reads as TGTGCCAGCAGTGGGACAGGGAGGTTGAACACTGAAGCTTTCTTT. Its protein product is CASSGTGRLNTEAFF.

This rearrangement joins TRBV29-1 to TRBJ1-2; D is possibly TRBD1 (6 bases). V was trimmed by 7 bases and J by 2 bases, leaving 14 bases between them. Germline CDR1 and CDR2: SQVTM and ANQGSEA. The CDR3 has 13 residues. The CDR3 nucleotides read TGCAGCGGACGGGACACGGGAAACTATGGCTACACCTTC. As protein: CSGRDTGNYGYTF.

Note on this clone: Additional DNA sequences in this sample encode the identical CDR3. This chain uses TRBV5-6 with TRBJ2-3, with 13 bases that match TRBD2. Losses at the gene ends were 7 bases for V and 7 bases for J; bases not matched to a gene: 9. The CDR3 spans 15 residues. Germline CDR1 is SGHDT and CDR2 is YYEEEE. In DNA, the CDR3 is TGTGCCAGCGACGCCGGGACTAGCGGGATCTATACGCAGTATTTT. Translation gives CASDAGTSGIYTQYF.

The CDR3 region has the DNA TGTGCCAGCAGTGAAGCGAGGGACAGGTACTACGAGCAGTACTTC. Residues: CASSEARDRYYEQYF. The chain is built from TRBV6-1 and TRBJ2-5; 8 bases align to TRBD1. The J call may be wrong; the DNA end is better matched by TRBJ2-7. Germline CDR1 and CDR2: MNHNS and SASEGT. CDR3 length equals 15 residues.

Here the CDR3 DNA reads TGCGCCAGCAGCCTCTTACAGGGGGAAAACACTGAAGCTTTCTTT. Translating gives CASSLLQGENTEAFF. The J gene is TRBJ1-1, the V gene TRBV5-1; 8 bases align to TRBD1. J lost 2 bases, V lost 4 bases, and 7 bases had no gene match. The length of the CDR3 is 15 residues. CDR1 is SGHRS and CDR2 is YFSETQ in the germline V gene.

The chain has TRBV25-1 and TRBJ2-7; possibly TRBD2 for D (5 bases). The V end was cut by 4 bases, the J end by 3 bases, with 7 bases between. CDR1 and CDR2 (germline): MGHDK, SYGVNS. The CDR3 spans 12 residues. CDR3 residues: CASSVGGYEQYF. The CDR3 DNA reads as TGTGCCAGCAGTGTTGGAGGCTACGAGCAGTACTTC.

The chain links TRBV11-2 to TRBJ2-2; 7 bases fit TRBD2. V was pared by 1 base and J by 3 bases, with 8 bases of the junction left unmatched. The CDR3 length is 17 residues. Germline V lookup: CDR1 SGHAT, CDR2 FQNNGV. CDR3 nucleotides: TGTGCCAGCAGCTTAGGAATCCGCGGGAGATACACCGGGGAGCTGTTTTTT. Translated: CASSLGIRGRYTGELFF. The full variable domain, in which reference TRBV11-2 and TRBJ2-2 provide the parts outside the CDR3, is EAGVAQSPRYKIIEKRQSVAFWCNPISGHATLYWYQQILGQGPKLLIQFQNNGVVDDSQLPKDRFSAERLKGVDSTLKIQPAKLEDSAVYLCASSLGIRGRYTGELFFGEGSRLTVL.

The V gene is TRBV29-1, the J gene TRBJ1-3; TRBD1 matches at 8 bases. Trimming cost V 4 bases and J 4 bases; bases outside gene matches: 6. The CDR3 loop spans 14 amino acids. From germline, CDR1 is SQVTM and CDR2 ANQGSEA. CDR3 in DNA: TGCAGCGTTGCCCGGACAGGGAAAGGAAACACCATATATTTT. Translated: CSVARTGKGNTIYF.

The gene calls are TRBV6-1 and TRBJ1-6; 8 nucleotides match TRBD1. V lost 8 bases and J lost 7; bases outside the gene matches: 7. This CDR3 has 14 amino acids. Germline V CDR1 and CDR2: MNHNS, SASEGT. This chain's CDR3 is CASSGGTGNSPLHF. The CDR3 DNA is TGTGCCAGCTCTGGGGGGACAGGAAATTCACCCCTCCACTTT.